The rows below give T cell receptor beta chains drawn from one sample of a study of tumor and adjacent non-tumor tissue in lung cancer. TCRdb re-derived calls from the multiplex PCR reads in MiXCR, one entry per CDR3 protein. This repertoire shows about 93,000 distinct CDR3 sequences, around 71% found once; its top ten account for around 16%. Sequenced sample: lung tumor tissue. Receptors were obtained from a man aged 60 to 75 with non-small cell lung cancer. Both conserved end residues are part of each CDR3. A D gene is named only where the DNA matches it firmly. Clone size is stated in some rows and not others, as once, few, many or a class when expanded.

clone size	V gene	J gene	D gene	CDR3 DNA	CDR3 protein
.	TRBV5-5	TRBJ1-5	.	TGTGCCAGCAGCTTAGAGGACAGTCCTCGGGGTCAGCCCCAGCATTTT	CASSLEDSPRGQPQHF
many	TRBV5-1	TRBJ2-3	TRBD1	TGCGCCAGCAGCCTGGGACAGCCCACAGATACGCAGTATTTT	CASSLGQPTDTQYF
.	TRBV5-4	TRBJ1-1	.	TGTGTCAGCAAGAGTTGGTCGGCCCTCACAGAAGCTTTCTTT	CVSKSWSALTEAFF
.	TRBV24-1	TRBJ2-3	TRBD1	TGTGCCACCAGTCCCGGGACAGGACTAATCACAGATACGCAGTATTTT	CATSPGTGLITDTQYF
many	TRBV24-1	TRBJ1-5	.	TGTGCCACCAGTGATTCCAATAGCAATCAGCCCCAGCATTTT	CATSDSNSNQPQHF
.	TRBV6-2/TRBV6-3	TRBJ1-1	TRBD1	TGTGCCAGCTGTTACGGAACAGGGGTTAACACTGAAGCTTTCTTT	CASCYGTGVNTEAFF
.	TRBV4-3	TRBJ1-4	.	TGCGCCAGCAGTCAAGATAGGGGTGAAGAACTGTTTTTT	CASSQDRGEELFF
.	TRBV12-5	TRBJ2-2	TRBD2	TGTGTTAGTGGTTCGACTAGCGGGGAAACGAATACCGGGGAGCTCTTTTTT	CVSGSTSGETNTGELFF
.	TRBV12-3/TRBV12-4	TRBJ2-2	TRBD2	TGTGCCAGCAGACGCAGACTAGCGGGAGATGGCACCGGGGAGCTGTTCTTT	CASRRRLAGDGTGELFF
few	TRBV11-1	TRBJ2-1	.	TGTGCCAGCAGTTTCATAGTGAGACAGGATGAGCAGTTCTTC	CASSFIVRQDEQFF
.	TRBV10-3	TRBJ2-7	.	TGTGCCATCAGTAACGGGCTGGCTGCTCGATTC	CAISNGLAARF
.	TRBV20-1	TRBJ2-3	TRBD2	TGCATTGCTAGAGATAACCTAGCGGGGCTAACAGATACGCAGTATTTT	CIARDNLAGLTDTQYF
.	TRBV5-1	TRBJ2-2	.	TGCGCCAGCAGACAGAGGGTTTCCCTCCGAGCCCGGGAGCTGTTTTTT	CASRQRVSLRARELFF
.	TRBV29-1	TRBJ1-2	TRBD1	TGCAGCGTGCGAGGGACAGGAGGCTATGGCTACACCTTC	CSVRGTGGYGYTF
.	TRBV29-1	TRBJ2-6	.	TGCAGCGTTGGAAAAGGGACCACTGGGGCCAACATCCTGACTTTC	CSVGKGTTGANILTF
.	TRBV12-3/TRBV12-4	TRBJ2-6	.	TGTGCCAGCGGCCCTGGGACTTCTGTATATGGGGCCAACGTCCTGACTTTC	CASGPGTSVYGANVLTF
few	TRBV28	TRBJ2-7	TRBD2	TGTGCCAGCAGTGCGGGGAGGGGATTCAACGAGCAGTACTTC	CASSAGRGFNEQYF
once	TRBV11-3	TRBJ2-2	.	TGTGTCAGAAGCTTAAGATGGAGGGCCTGGGAGCTGTTTTTT	CVRSLRWRAWELFF
.	TRBV5-5	TRBJ2-1	TRBD2	TGTGCCAGCAGCGGGGGACTAGTGGGAGTCTGCAATGAGCAGTTCTTC	CASSGGLVGVCNEQFF
once	TRBV6-1	TRBJ1-3	.	TGTGCCAGCAGTGAAGCCGGACGAAACACCATATATTTT	CASSEAGRNTIYF
many	TRBV29-1	TRBJ2-2	.	TGCAGCGTTGGTTTTGGAGGGACCGGTACCGGGGAGCTGTTTTTT	CSVGFGGTGTGELFF
.	TRBV7-9	TRBJ2-5	TRBD2	TGTGCCAGGAGCTTGCGGGGACTAGCGGGGGGCCTGTACCAAGAGACCCGGTACTTC	CARSLRGLAGGLYQETRYF
many	TRBV12-3/TRBV12-4	TRBJ1-1	TRBD1	TGTGCCAGCAGCGACAGGGGCGCTGAAGCTTTCTTT	CASSDRGAEAFF
.	TRBV29-1	TRBJ2-2	.	TGCAGCGTTGTACCGACGGCCACCGGGGAGCTATTTTTT	CSVVPTATGELFF
.	TRBV6-6	TRBJ1-1	.	TGTGCCAGCAGGCCAAATACACGGGCAAACACTGAAGCTTTCTTT	CASRPNTRANTEAFF
.	TRBV20-1	TRBJ2-7	.	TGCAGGGCTGGACTAGAGGGGGGGTCCTACGAGCAGTACTTC	CRAGLEGGSYEQYF
.	TRBV11-2	TRBJ1-5	.	TGTGCCAGCAGCTTAGGGGGGGGGAAAGATCAGCCCCAGTGTTTT	CASSLGGGKDQPQCF
.	TRBV25-1	TRBJ2-1	TRBD1	TGTGCCAGCAGTGCCGTGACAGGGGGAGAGTTCTTC	CASSAVTGGEFF
.	TRBV12-3/TRBV12-4	TRBJ1-3	.	TGTGCCAGCACCGTACATGGAAACACCATGTATTTT	CASTVHGNTMYF
.	TRBV12-3/TRBV12-4	TRBJ1-5	.	TGTGTCAGCAGTTTGATGGGACAGCCCCAGCATTTT	CVSSLMGQPQHF
.	TRBV6-1	TRBJ1-5	TRBD1	TGTGCCAGCAGCTGGACAGGGTCTGTAGATCAGCCCCTGCATTTT	CASSWTGSVDQPLHF
.	TRBV12-3/TRBV12-4	TRBJ1-1	.	TGTGCCAGCAACATGGACAGGAACACTGAAGCTTTCTTT	CASNMDRNTEAFF
.	TRBV6-5	TRBJ1-1	TRBD1	TGTGCCAGCGTACATGGGGGGACAGGGGGAAGGAACAGTGAAGCTTTCTTT	CASVHGGTGGRNSEAFF
.	TRBV6-1	TRBJ2-2	TRBD1	TGTGCCGGCAGTGAATTAGGGACAGTGGGCACCGGGAAGCTGTTTTTT	CAGSELGTVGTGKLFF
many	TRBV6-2/TRBV6-3	TRBJ1-1	.	TGTGCCAGCAGTTCGACAGAGAACACTGAAGCTTTCTTT	CASSSTENTEAFF
.	TRBV4-1	TRBJ2-3	TRBD2	TGCGCCAGCAACCAGAGACTAGCGACCACAGATACGCAGTATTTT	CASNQRLATTDTQYF
.	TRBV29-1	TRBJ2-5	TRBD1	TGCAGCGTTGGGACTGGACAGGGAGAGACCCAGTACTTC	CSVGTGQGETQYF
.	TRBV11-1	TRBJ1-1	TRBD1	TGTGATAGCAGCTTATTCAGGGACAGCACAGTTAACACCGAAGCTTTCTTT	CDSSLFRDSTVNTEAFF
many	TRBV5-6	TRBJ2-1	TRBD2	TGTGCCAGCAGCTTGAGACGGGGGGCGAGCGGGAGCAATGAGCAGTTCTTC	CASSLRRGASGSNEQFF
.	TRBV4-1	TRBJ1-4	.	TGCGCCAGCAGCCGCCTGGGACGGGGGTACGGAGAAATACTGTTTTTT	CASSRLGRGYGEILFF
.	TRBV7-9	TRBJ1-4	.	TGTGCCAGCAGCCAGGGACAAGGTATTGAAAAACTGTTTTTT	CASSQGQGIEKLFF
.	TRBV29-1	TRBJ2-1	.	TGCAGCGCCAACCCGATGACAGAGGCGCACGATGAGCATTTCTTC	CSANPMTEAHDEHFF
.	TRBV12-3/TRBV12-4	TRBJ2-5	.	TGTGCCAGCAGTTTAGGGGAGTGCCAAGAGACCGAGTACTTC	CASSLGECQETEYF
.	TRBV6-1	TRBJ2-5	TRBD2	TGTCCCAGCAGGAGCGCGGGGGGAGGTGAGACCCAGTACTTC	CPSRSAGGGETQYF
.	TRBV5-1	TRBJ1-5	.	TGCGCCAGCAGCTTGAGCGGGGGGGGCAATCAGCCCCAGCATTTT	CASSLSGGGNQPQHF
.	TRBV7-6	TRBJ2-3	TRBD1	TGTGCCAGCAGCTTCCAAGACAGGGGTGGTGATACGCAGTATTTT	CASSFQDRGGDTQYF
many	TRBV29-1	TRBJ2-7	.	TGCAGCGTACTCTCAGGGAACTACGAGCAGTACTTC	CSVLSGNYEQYF